Presented here are 30 T cell receptor beta chains from one specimen sequenced in a study of vaccination effects on CD4 cells after COVID-19. The assay was immunoSEQ multiplex PCR, and TCRdb's table has in-frame clones only and misses some. This sample yields fewer than 75,000 clones, of which about four fifths are seen a single time; approximately 4.5% belongs to the top ten. These receptors lack a known antigen. CD4+ T cells were isolated after approximately 10 days of culture. Either the mRNA-1273 or the BNT162b2 vaccine was given to participants as two doses. The input for sequencing was CD4+ T cells from PBMCs cultured without peptide, taken after COVID-19 vaccination. The receptors were gathered from a human donor who received a COVID-19 vaccine.

This clone came up a few times. The CDR3 DNA is TGTGCCAGCAGCCGGGGAAGAAACACTGAAGCTTTCTTT. Amino acid sequence: CASSRGRNTEAFF. The J gene is TRBJ1-1, the V gene TRBV7-9, with D unclear. The CDR3 contains 13 residues. Germline values: CDR1 SEHNR, CDR2 FQNEAQ (reference sequence). V lost 5 bases and J lost 2, with 9 bases in between.

The V and J genes are TRBV6-5 and TRBJ2-7; D gene uncertain. This CDR3 comprises 12 residues. Germline V gene lookup returns CDR1 MNHEY and CDR2 SVGAGI. The V gene lost 5 bases and the J gene lost 7 bases, with 12 bases spanning the gap. The CDR3 coding sequence is TGTGCCAGCAGTCAGCCGCCGGGTGAGCAGTACTTC. It codes for CASSQPPGEQYF.

V and J are TRBV12-2 and TRBJ2-7. TRBV12-2 is deemed a pseudogene. This CDR3 comprises 16 residues. Written as DNA, the CDR3 is TGTGCAAGTCGCCCTCCCGCCGGGCCCCGTAGGTACGAGCAGTACTTC. Encoded protein: CASRPPAGPRRYEQYF.

The CDR3 spells CASSLVPAVGLSEQFF. As DNA, the CDR3 is TGTGCCAGCAGTTTAGTCCCAGCGGTGGGACTAAGTGAGCAGTTCTTC. V and J are TRBV27 and TRBJ2-1; 7 bases fit TRBD2. This CDR3 contains 16 residues. Germline assignment: CDR1 MNHEY and CDR2 SMNVEV (reference sequence). Trimming at V came to 2 bases and at J to 9 bases, leaving 13 bases not matched to a gene.

The chain combines TRBV2 with TRBJ1-2; D uncertain. V lost 3 bases to trimming and J lost 2 bases, with 10 bases between them. This CDR3 region has 14 residues. Germline V gene data show CDR1 as SNHLY and CDR2 as FYNNEI. CDR3 sequence: CASSDAGYNYGYTF. DNA for the CDR3: TGTGCCAGCAGTGATGCGGGTTACAACTATGGCTACACCTTC.

This rearrangement joins TRBV14 to TRBJ1-6; maybe TRBD1 (5 bases). The germline V and J ends were trimmed by 1 base and 9 bases, with 25 bases remaining between them. The CDR3 consists of 19 residues. CDR1 is SGHDN, CDR2 FVKESK, per germline. DNA of the CDR3: TGTGCCAGCAGCCAAGTGAAACGGGGACGTGGTTGGGGCGGTTCACCCCTCCACTTT. It translates to CASSQVKRGRGWGGSPLHF.

This clone was found a few times. The chain joins TRBV7-2 to TRBJ2-1; D assignment may be TRBD1 or TRBD2 (7 bases each). Germline V CDR1 and CDR2: SGHTA, FQGNSA. The CDR3 is 15 amino acids. Between the trimmed V and J ends, which lost 4 bases and 5 bases, there was a span of 15 bases. The CDR3 sequence: CASSSGGAYNNEQFF. Here the CDR3 DNA reads TGTGCCAGCAGCTCAGGGGGGGCTTACAACAATGAGCAGTTCTTC.

The V call is TRBV4-1, the J call TRBJ2-3; D unclear. This CDR3 has 14 residues. The germline V gene has CDR1 MGHRA and CDR2 YSYEKL. V dropped 0 bases and J dropped 2 bases, with 6 bases sitting between them. The CDR3 DNA sequence: TGCGCCAGCAGCCAAGAAGGGCACACAGATACGCAGTATTTT. As protein: CASSQEGHTDTQYF.

The chain uses TRBV27 and TRBJ1-2; 10 bases map to TRBD1. This CDR3 is 14 amino acids long. The junction had 11 bases not matched to a gene; V was cut back by 6 bases and J by 10 bases. Per germline, CDR1 MNHEY and CDR2 SMNVEV (reference sequence). This chain's CDR3 is CASRRDRGVVDYTF. The CDR3 DNA follows: TGTGCCAGCAGGCGGGACAGGGGCGTGGTCGACTACACCTTC.

In its sample, this clone was seen a few times. The rearrangement joins TRBV18 to TRBJ1-2, with D tentatively TRBD1 (6 bases). Germline V gene sequence: CDR1 KGHSH, CDR2 LQKENI. Trimming stripped 3 bases from V and 7 bases from J, with 12 bases between. This CDR3 comprises 13 residues. The chain's CDR3 is CASSPSDSRGYTF. CDR3 nucleotides: TGTGCCAGCTCACCTTCGGACAGTCGTGGCTACACCTTC.

The chain uses TRBV6-5 and TRBJ2-7; 8 nucleotides agree with TRBD1. Germline CDR1 is MNHEY and CDR2 is SVGAGI. V shed 4 bases and J 3 bases; nucleotides not matched to a gene: 5. The length of the CDR3 is 14 residues. CDR3 nucleotide sequence: TGTGCCAGCAGTTCCCAGGGGGCCGTCTACGAGCAGTACTTC. This encodes CASSSQGAVYEQYF.

The rearrangement uses TRBV19 and TRBJ2-1; 13 bases align to TRBD2. J lost 2 bases, V lost 5 bases, and 3 bases had no gene match. Per the germline V gene, CDR1 is LNHDA and CDR2 is SQIVND (reference sequence). CDR3 length equals 16 residues. In DNA, the CDR3 is TGTGCCAGTAGTCTAACTAGCGGGAGGGCCTACAATGAGCAGTTCTTC. Its translation: CASSLTSGRAYNEQFF.

The chain couples TRBV5-4 to TRBJ1-2, with 7 bases aligning to TRBD1. This CDR3 has 16 amino acids. CDR1 and CDR2 (germline): SGHNT, YYREEE (reference sequence). Trimming cost V 1 base and J 0 bases; bases outside gene matches: 6. Here the CDR3 DNA reads TGTGCCAGCAGCTTGTGGACCCAGGGGGCTAACTATGGCTACACCTTC. Translation: CASSLWTQGANYGYTF. The full variable domain, with the rest looked up from reference TRBV5-4 and TRBJ1-2, is ETGVTQSPTHLIKTRGQQVTLRCSSQSGHNTVSWYQQALGQGPQFIFQYYREEENGRGNFPPRFSGLQFPNYSSELNVNALELDDSALYLCASSLWTQGANYGYTFGSGTRLTVV.

Only a few counts were recorded for this clone. This rearrangement joins TRBV18 to TRBJ2-7; D may be TRBD1 (5 bases). Germline values: CDR1 KGHSH, CDR2 LQKENI. Between the trimmed V and J ends, which lost 3 bases and 3 bases, there was a span of 15 bases. The CDR3 loop spans 15 amino acids. The CDR3 protein is CASSPGSTVLYEQYF. The CDR3 DNA sequence: TGTGCCAGCTCACCCGGGTCGACAGTTCTCTACGAGCAGTACTTC.

V is TRBV5-6 and J is TRBJ1-1, with unresolved D. V was shortened by 1 base and J by 4 bases, with 11 bases between the two germline ends. The CDR3 consists of 14 residues. Germline values: CDR1 SGHDT, CDR2 YYEEEE. CDR3 in amino acids: CASSLYGSRTEAFF. CDR3 sequence (DNA): TGTGCCAGCAGCTTGTATGGTTCCCGCACTGAAGCTTTCTTT.

The chain joins TRBV28 to TRBJ2-3, with D possibly being TRBD1 or TRBD2 (5 bases each). This CDR3 has 14 amino acids. Germline loops: CDR1 MDHEN, CDR2 SYDVKM. Deletions cut 3 bases from V and 2 bases from J, with 9 bases between. The CDR3 DNA reads as TGTGCCAGCAGTTTTGCCGGGACCACAGATACGCAGTATTTT. Protein sequence: CASSFAGTTDTQYF. The full variable domain, with the rest looked up from reference TRBV28 and TRBJ2-3, is DVKVTQSSRYLVKRTGEKVFLECVQDMDHENMFWYRQDPGLGLRLIYFSYDVKMKEKGDIPEGYSVSREKKERFSLILESASTNQTSMYLCASSFAGTTDTQYFGPGTRLTVL.

The chain employs TRBV3-1 (or the pseudogene TRBV3-2) and TRBJ2-7; D not certain. Trimming left V 1 base short and J 0 bases short, with 13 bases between. The CDR3 extends over 16 amino acids. Germline lookup yields CDR1 LGHDT and CDR2 YNNKEL (reference sequence). The CDR3 loop reads CASSQAGRVPSYEQYF. DNA for the CDR3: TGTGCCAGCAGCCAAGCCGGAAGGGTGCCCTCCTACGAGCAGTACTTC.

The rearrangement links TRBV4-2 to TRBJ1-1, with 7 positions matching TRBD1. Germline assignment: CDR1 LGHNA and CDR2 YNFKEQ. Trimming took 4 bases from V and 1 from J; bases not matched to a gene: 9. This CDR3 has 16 amino acids. CDR3 residues: CASSPSAGQPNTEAFF. Written as DNA, the CDR3 is TGTGCCAGCAGCCCATCAGCGGGACAGCCGAACACTGAAGCTTTCTTT.

A few counts support this clone. The J gene is TRBJ1-2, the V gene TRBV5-6, with D hard to call. The V end lost 3 bases, the J end lost 1 base, and 13 bases lay between the germline ends. Germline V gives CDR1 SGHDT, CDR2 YYEEEE. This CDR3 contains 15 residues. The CDR3 is CASSSPGTDNYGYTF. Written as DNA, the CDR3 is TGTGCCAGCAGCTCCCCGGGAACGGATAACTATGGCTACACCTTC.

V is TRBV18 and J is TRBJ1-2; 8 bases agree with TRBD1. The CDR3 extends over 14 amino acids. The germline V gene encodes CDR1 KGHSH and CDR2 LQKENI. Unmatched junction bases numbered 7, after V lost 3 bases and J lost 7 bases. CDR3 loop: CASSPTDRVSGYTF. The CDR3 DNA reads TGTGCCAGCTCACCCACGGACAGGGTGAGTGGCTACACCTTC.

V is TRBV11-2 and J is TRBJ2-1; 8 bases line up with TRBD2. The CDR3 sequence is 18 residues long. The ends lost 1 base at V and 8 bases at J; junction bases unmatched: 16. Looked up from germline, CDR1 is SGHAT and CDR2 is FQNNGV. Here the CDR3 reads CASSLVGRGTRRYDEQFF. CDR3 bases: TGTGCCAGCAGCTTAGTAGGTAGAGGGACTAGGAGATATGATGAGCAGTTCTTC.

The rearrangement links TRBV11-3 to TRBJ2-3; 8 nucleotides line up with TRBD2. The V gene's germline CDR1 is SGHNT and CDR2 YENEEA. The CDR3 totals 13 residues. The ends lost 5 bases at V and 6 bases at J; junction bases unmatched: 4. CDR3 sequence reads: CASSRTSSDTQYF. The CDR3 nucleotides are TGTGCCAGCAGCCGGACTAGCTCCGATACGCAGTATTTT. The full variable domain, its missing parts supplied by reference TRBV11-3 and TRBJ2-3, is EAGVVQSPRYKIIEKKQPVAFWCNPISGHNTLYWYLQNLGQGPELLIRYENEEAVDDSQLPKDRFSAERLKGVDSTLKIQPAELGDSAVYLCASSRTSSDTQYFGPGTRLTVL.

This chain connects TRBV7-2 to TRBJ1-5; D is unresolved. Trimming cost V 2 bases and J 3 bases, with 14 bases left between them. The CDR3 loop spans 16 amino acids. In germline, CDR1 is SGHTA, CDR2 FQGNSA. The CDR3: CASSLNAGRFNQPQHF. For the CDR3, the DNA is TGTGCCAGCAGCTTAAATGCAGGACGGTTCAATCAGCCCCAGCATTTT. The full variable domain, with the rest looked up from reference TRBV7-2 and TRBJ1-5, is GAGVSQSPSNKVTEKGKDVELRCDPISGHTALYWYRQSLGQGLEFLIYFQGNSAPDKSGLPSDRFSAERTGGSVSTLTIQRTQQEDSAVYLCASSLNAGRFNQPQHFGDGTRLSIL.

The chain uses TRBV6-1 and TRBJ1-2; 11 bases agree with TRBD1. The CDR3 has 15 residues. Germline CDR1 is MNHNS and CDR2 is SASEGT. With 3 bases clipped from V and 7 bases from J, the junction kept 7 bases outside the gene matches. CDR3 nucleotide sequence: TGTGCCAGCAGTGACCTGGACAGGGGGCTCTCTGGCTACACCTTC. The encoded protein is CASSDLDRGLSGYTF.

The rearrangement joins TRBV19 to TRBJ2-1, with TRBD2 matching over 14 bases. CDR1 and CDR2 from the germline V gene are LNHDA and SQIVND (reference sequence). This CDR3 has 15 amino acids. The trim removed 6 bases at V and 7 bases at J, leaving 5 bases unmatched. CDR3 loop: CASSRLAGGQNEQFF. The CDR3 nucleotides read TGTGCCAGTAGCCGACTAGCGGGAGGGCAAAATGAGCAGTTCTTC.

The count of this clone is one. The chain recombines TRBV4-2 with TRBJ2-1; 9 nucleotides align to TRBD2. Germline-derived CDR1 and CDR2 are LGHNA and YNFKEQ. The CDR3 is 17 residues long. V lost 3 bases to trimming and J lost 10 bases; unmatched junction nucleotides: 16. The CDR3: CASSHSGGDRLRGEQFF. The CDR3 nucleotides read TGTGCCAGCAGCCATAGCGGGGGAGACCGTTTACGAGGGGAGCAGTTCTTC.

V usage is TRBV14 and J usage is TRBJ2-3; no clear D gene. Trimming took 4 bases from V and 10 from J, leaving 12 bases between them. The CDR3 spans 12 residues. Germline V CDR1 and CDR2: SGHDN, FVKESK. The CDR3 nucleotides are TGTGCCAGCAGCCCAAACTGGGAAGCGCAGTATTTT. Protein product: CASSPNWEAQYF.

This clone was detected a few times. The chain employs TRBV29-1 and TRBJ1-2, with D possibly being TRBD1 (5 bases). Germline V gene data show CDR1 as SQVTM and CDR2 as ANQGSEA. The CDR3 is made up of 13 amino acids. V lost 7 bases to trimming and J lost 4 bases, with 16 bases between them. The CDR3 is CSASLIQGYGYTF. The CDR3 DNA follows: TGCAGCGCAAGCCTAATTCAGGGCTATGGCTACACCTTC. The whole variable domain, filled in from reference TRBV29-1 and TRBJ1-2, reads SAVISQKPSRDICQRGTSLTIQCQVDSQVTMMFWYRQQPGQSLTLIATANQGSEATYESGFVIDKFPISRPNLTFSTLTVSNMSPEDSSIYLCSASLIQGYGYTFGSGTRLTVV.

The sample holds one count of this clone. J is TRBJ2-1 and V is TRBV11-1; D possibly corresponds to TRBD1 (6 bases). Germline values: CDR1 SGHAT, CDR2 FQDESV (reference sequence). Trimming took off 5 bases at V and 8 bases at J, with 16 bases between the two ends. This CDR3 spans 14 amino acids. CDR3 in DNA: TGTGCCAGCAGCCAAACAACAGGGCCCTATGAGCAGTTCTTC. Protein product: CASSQTTGPYEQFF.

Only a few counts were recorded for this clone. The V and J genes are TRBV7-9 and TRBJ2-2; D is possibly TRBD1 or TRBD2 (5 bases each). This CDR3 has 15 amino acids. Germline CDR1 SEHNR, CDR2 FQNEAQ (reference sequence). V shed 7 bases and J shed 0 bases, with 12 bases lying between them. The CDR3 sequence is CASNEGPTNTGELFF. CDR3 nucleotide sequence: TGTGCCAGCAACGAGGGACCTACGAACACCGGGGAGCTGTTTTTT.